This TCR beta chain was captured by sequencing in a study of OX40 agonist ivuxolimab in advanced cancers. Looking at the study overall: Patients received the agonistic anti-OX40 (CD134) antibody ivuxolimab. Earlier anti-PD-1, anti-PD-L1 or anti-CTLA-4 therapy was permitted; 40% had received some.

Measured with immunoSEQ multiplex PCR; TCRdb has only the in-frame clones, and not every one. The table includes fewer than 90,000 clones, more than 80% detected once. Sampling of blood occurred at baseline, cycle 4 day 1, and cycle 7 day 1. Trimming left V 5 bases short and J 4 bases short, with 18 bases between. Germline CDR1 is SEHNR and CDR2 is FQNEAQ (reference sequence). The length of the CDR3 is 15 residues. The receptor was isolated from an adult with an advanced solid tumor such as melanoma, head and neck, liver or kidney cancer. This rearrangement joins TRBV7-9 to TRBJ2-7; D is possibly TRBD1 or TRBD2 (6 bases each). The sample consisted of CD4+ or CD8+ T cells sorted from blood, taken in a trial of the OX40 agonist ivuxolimab. CDR3 in amino acids: CASSKSWGAGYEQYF. The CDR3 DNA reads TGTGCCAGCAGCAAAAGTTGGGGGGCTGGATACGAGCAGTACTTC.